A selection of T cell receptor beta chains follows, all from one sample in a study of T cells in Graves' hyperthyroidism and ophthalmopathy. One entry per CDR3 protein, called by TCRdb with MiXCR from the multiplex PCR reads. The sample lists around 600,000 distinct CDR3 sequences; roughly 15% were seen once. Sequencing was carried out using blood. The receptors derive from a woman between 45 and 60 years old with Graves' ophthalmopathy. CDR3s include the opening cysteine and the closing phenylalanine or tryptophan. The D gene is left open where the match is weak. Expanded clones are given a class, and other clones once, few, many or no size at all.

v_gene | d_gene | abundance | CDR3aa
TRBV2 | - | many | CASSEWDLGLNEKLFF
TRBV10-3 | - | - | CAISESGHEQFF
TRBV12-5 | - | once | CASGLVTSSGNTIYF
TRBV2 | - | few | CASTKNRQVGAKNIQYF
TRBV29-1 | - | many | CSVEDGAGPVNTGELFF
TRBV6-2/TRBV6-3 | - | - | CAGRPLGQKRTDTQYF
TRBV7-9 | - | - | CASSEGTGEYEQYF
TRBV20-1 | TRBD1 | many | CSALGQGPNEQFF
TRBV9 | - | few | CASSVAGRGRVSGELFF
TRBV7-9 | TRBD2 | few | CASRPSGGNEQFF
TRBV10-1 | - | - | CASSDSGRGEETQYF